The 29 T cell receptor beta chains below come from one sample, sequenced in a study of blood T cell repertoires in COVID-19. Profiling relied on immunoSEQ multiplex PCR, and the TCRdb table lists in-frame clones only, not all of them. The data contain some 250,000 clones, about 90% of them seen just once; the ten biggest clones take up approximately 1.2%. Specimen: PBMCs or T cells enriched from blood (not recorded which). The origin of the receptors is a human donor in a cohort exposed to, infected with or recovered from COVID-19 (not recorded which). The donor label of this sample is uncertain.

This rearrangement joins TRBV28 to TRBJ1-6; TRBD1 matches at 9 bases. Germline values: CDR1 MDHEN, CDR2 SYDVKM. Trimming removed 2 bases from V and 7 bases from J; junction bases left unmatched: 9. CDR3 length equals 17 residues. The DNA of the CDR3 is TGTGCCAGCAGTTTAAGGGGATTTGGACAGGGGAATTCACCCCTCCACTTT. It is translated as CASSLRGFGQGNSPLHF.

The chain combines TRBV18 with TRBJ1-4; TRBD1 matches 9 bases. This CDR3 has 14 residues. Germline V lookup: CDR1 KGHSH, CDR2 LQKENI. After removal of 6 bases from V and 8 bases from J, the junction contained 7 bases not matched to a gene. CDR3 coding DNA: TGTGCCAGCTCCCTAAGGACAGGGGAGGAAAAACTGTTTTTT. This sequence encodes CASSLRTGEEKLFF.

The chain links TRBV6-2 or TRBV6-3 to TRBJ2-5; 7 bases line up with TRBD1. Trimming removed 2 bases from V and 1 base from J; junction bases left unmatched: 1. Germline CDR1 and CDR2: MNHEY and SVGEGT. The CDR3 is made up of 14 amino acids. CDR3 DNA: TGTGCCAGCAGTTACCGACAGGGCCAAGAGACCCAGTACTTC. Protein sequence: CASSYRQGQETQYF.

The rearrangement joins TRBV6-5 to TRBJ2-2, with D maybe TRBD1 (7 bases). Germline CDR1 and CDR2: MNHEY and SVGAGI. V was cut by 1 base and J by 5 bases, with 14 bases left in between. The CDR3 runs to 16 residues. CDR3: CASSYYRGLLTGELFF. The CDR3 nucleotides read TGTGCCAGCAGTTACTACAGGGGACTCCTAACCGGGGAGCTGTTTTTT.

The CDR3 loop reads CASSQPQGYEQFF. DNA of the CDR3: TGTGCCAGCAGCCAACCACAGGGATATGAGCAGTTCTTC. The J gene is TRBJ2-1, the V gene TRBV7-9; a possible D gene is TRBD1 (6 bases). The V gene's germline CDR1 is SEHNR and CDR2 FQNEAQ (reference sequence). The CDR3 spans 13 residues. V lost 5 bases and J 8 bases, leaving 13 bases between the germline ends.

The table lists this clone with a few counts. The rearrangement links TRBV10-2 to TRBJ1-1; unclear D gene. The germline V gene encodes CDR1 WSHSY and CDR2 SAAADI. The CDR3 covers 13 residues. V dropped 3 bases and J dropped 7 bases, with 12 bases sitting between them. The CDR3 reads CASSDPGRNEAFF. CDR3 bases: TGCGCCAGCAGTGACCCCGGGAGAAATGAAGCTTTCTTT.

Written as DNA, the CDR3 is TGCGCCAGCAGTCCAGCCGGGACAGCGGGAGATACGCAGTATTTT. Amino acid sequence: CASSPAGTAGDTQYF. The chain employs TRBV10-1 and TRBJ2-3, with D possibly being TRBD1 (7 bases). Germline CDR1 reads WNHNN; CDR2 reads SYGVQD (reference sequence). Trimming took 5 bases from V and 5 from J, leaving 17 bases between them. The CDR3 loop spans 15 amino acids.

The CDR3 bases are TGTGCCAGCAGCTTGGGCGGGGAAGAGACCCAGTACTTC. It encodes CASSLGGEETQYF. The rearrangement joins TRBV11-3 to TRBJ2-5; D is perhaps TRBD2 (6 bases). The V gene's germline CDR1 is SGHNT and CDR2 YENEEA. The CDR3 extends over 13 amino acids. V was trimmed by 3 bases and J by 3 bases, leaving 8 bases between them.

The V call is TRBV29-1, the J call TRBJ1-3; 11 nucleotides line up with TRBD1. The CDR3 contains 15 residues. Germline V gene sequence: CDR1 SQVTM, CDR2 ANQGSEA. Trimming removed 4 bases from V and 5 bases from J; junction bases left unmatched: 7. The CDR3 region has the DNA TGCAGCGTTGCCCTCGGACAGGGGGCTAGAAACACCATATATTTT. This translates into CSVALGQGARNTIYF.

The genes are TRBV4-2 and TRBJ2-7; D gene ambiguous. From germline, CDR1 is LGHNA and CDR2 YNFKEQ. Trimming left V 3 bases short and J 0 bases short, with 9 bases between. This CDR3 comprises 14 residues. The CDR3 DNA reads TGTGCCAGCAGCCAGTCCTGGCCCTCCTACGAGCAGTACTTC. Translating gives CASSQSWPSYEQYF.

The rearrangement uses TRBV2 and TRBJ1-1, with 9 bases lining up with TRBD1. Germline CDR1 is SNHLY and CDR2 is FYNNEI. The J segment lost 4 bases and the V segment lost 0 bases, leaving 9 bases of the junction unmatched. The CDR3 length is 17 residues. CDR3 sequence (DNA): TGTGCCAGCAGTGAAGCGGCCATCGGACAGGGGTTCACTGAAGCTTTCTTT. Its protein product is CASSEAAIGQGFTEAFF.

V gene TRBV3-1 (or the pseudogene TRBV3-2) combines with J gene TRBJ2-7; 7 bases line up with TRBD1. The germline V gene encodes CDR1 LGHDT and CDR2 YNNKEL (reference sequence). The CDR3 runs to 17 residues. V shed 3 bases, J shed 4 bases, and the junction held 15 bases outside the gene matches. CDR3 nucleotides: TGTGCCAGCAGCCACCAATCCGACAGGGTCACTGGGTACGAGCAGTACTTC. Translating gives CASSHQSDRVTGYEQYF.

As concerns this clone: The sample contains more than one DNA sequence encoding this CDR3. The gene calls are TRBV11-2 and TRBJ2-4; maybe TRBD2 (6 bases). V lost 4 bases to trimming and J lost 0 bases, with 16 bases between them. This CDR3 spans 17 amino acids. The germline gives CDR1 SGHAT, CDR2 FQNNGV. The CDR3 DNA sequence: TGTGCCAGCAGCTCCCTAGCGACCGCGTTAGCCAAAAACATTCAGTACTTC. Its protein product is CASSSLATALAKNIQYF.

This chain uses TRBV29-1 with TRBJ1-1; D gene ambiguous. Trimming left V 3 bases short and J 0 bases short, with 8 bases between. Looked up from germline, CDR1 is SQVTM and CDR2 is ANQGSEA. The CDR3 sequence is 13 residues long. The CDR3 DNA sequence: TGCAGCGTTGAGGGCAGCTTGAACACTGAAGCTTTCTTT. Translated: CSVEGSLNTEAFF.

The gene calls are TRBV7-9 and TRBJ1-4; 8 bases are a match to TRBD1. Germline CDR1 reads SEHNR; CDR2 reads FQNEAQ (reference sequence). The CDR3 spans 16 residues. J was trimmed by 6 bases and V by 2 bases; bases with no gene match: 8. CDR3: CASSLRTGIDHEKLFF. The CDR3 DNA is TGTGCCAGCAGCTTAAGGACAGGGATCGACCATGAAAAACTGTTTTTT.

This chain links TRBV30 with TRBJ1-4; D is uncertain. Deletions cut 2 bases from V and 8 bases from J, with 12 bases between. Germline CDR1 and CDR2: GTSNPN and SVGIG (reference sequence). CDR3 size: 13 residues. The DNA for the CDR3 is TGTGCCTGGAGTATCTCAGGAACCGAAAAACTGTTTTTT. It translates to CAWSISGTEKLFF.

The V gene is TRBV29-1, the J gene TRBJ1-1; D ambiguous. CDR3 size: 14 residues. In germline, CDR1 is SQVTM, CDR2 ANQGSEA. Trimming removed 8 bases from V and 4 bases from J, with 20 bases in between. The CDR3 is CSTHAQPGGTEAFF. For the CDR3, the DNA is TGCAGCACCCACGCCCAACCGGGTGGCACTGAAGCTTTCTTT.

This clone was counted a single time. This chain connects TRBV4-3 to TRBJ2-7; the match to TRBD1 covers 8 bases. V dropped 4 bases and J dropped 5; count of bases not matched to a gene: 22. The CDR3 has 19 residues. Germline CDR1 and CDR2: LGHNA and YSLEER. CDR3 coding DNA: TGCGCCAGCAGCCGGGGGATTCCGGGACAGGAAGGGGCGGGCGACGAGCAGTACTTC. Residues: CASSRGIPGQEGAGDEQYF.

The CDR3 DNA reads TGTGCCAGCAGCTTAGGAGTAGCAGATACGCAGTATTTT. Its protein product is CASSLGVADTQYF. This sequence joins TRBV7-2 and TRBJ2-3; D is uncertain. Trimming took off 1 base at V and 4 bases at J, with 6 bases between the two ends. The CDR3 covers 13 residues. Germline CDR1 SGHTA, CDR2 FQGNSA.

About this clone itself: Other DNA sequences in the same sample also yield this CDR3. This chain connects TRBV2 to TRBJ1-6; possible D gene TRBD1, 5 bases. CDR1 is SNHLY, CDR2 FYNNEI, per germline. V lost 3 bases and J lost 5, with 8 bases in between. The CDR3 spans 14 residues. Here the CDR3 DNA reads TGTGCCAGCAGTGAGCAGGGAAATAATTCACCCCTCCACTTT. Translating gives CASSEQGNNSPLHF.

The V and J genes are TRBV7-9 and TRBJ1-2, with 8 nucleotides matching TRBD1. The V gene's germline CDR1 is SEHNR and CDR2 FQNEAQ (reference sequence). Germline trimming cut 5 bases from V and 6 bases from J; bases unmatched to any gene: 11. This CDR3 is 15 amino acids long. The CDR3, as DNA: TGTGCCAGCAGCGAACCGTCGGACAGGGTCAATGGCTACACCTTC. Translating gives CASSEPSDRVNGYTF.

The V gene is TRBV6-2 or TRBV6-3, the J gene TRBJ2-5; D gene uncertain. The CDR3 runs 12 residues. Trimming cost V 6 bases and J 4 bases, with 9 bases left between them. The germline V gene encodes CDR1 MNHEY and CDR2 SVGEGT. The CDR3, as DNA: TGTGCCAGCAGCTCCCCCCGAGAGACCCAGTACTTC. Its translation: CASSSPRETQYF.

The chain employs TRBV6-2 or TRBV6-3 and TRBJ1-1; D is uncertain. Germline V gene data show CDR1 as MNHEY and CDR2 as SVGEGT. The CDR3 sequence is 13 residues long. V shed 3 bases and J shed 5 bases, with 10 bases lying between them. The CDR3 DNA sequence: TGTGCCAGCAGTTATCTTGGCGGGACTGAAGCTTTCTTT. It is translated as CASSYLGGTEAFF.

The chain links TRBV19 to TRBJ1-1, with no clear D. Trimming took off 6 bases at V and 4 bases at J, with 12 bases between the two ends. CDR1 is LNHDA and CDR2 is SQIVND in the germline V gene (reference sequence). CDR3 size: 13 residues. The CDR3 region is CASSSQFGTEAFF. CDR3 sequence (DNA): TGTGCCAGTAGCTCGCAGTTTGGCACTGAAGCTTTCTTT.

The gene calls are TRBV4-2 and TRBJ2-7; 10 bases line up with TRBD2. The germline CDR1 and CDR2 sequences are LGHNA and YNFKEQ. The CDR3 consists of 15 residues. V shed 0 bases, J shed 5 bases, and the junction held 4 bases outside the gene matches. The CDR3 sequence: CASSQDLAGVDEQYF. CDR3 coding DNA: TGTGCCAGCAGCCAAGATCTAGCGGGGGTTGACGAGCAGTACTTC.

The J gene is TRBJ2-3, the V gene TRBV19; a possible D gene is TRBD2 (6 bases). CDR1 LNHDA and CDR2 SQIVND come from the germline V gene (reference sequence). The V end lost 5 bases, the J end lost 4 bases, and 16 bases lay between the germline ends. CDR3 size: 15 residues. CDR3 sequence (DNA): TGTGCCAGTAGTCCAACGGGGCGGGGTGCAGATACGCAGTATTTT. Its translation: CASSPTGRGADTQYF. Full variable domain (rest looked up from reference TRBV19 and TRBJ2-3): DGGITQSPKYLFRKEGQNVTLSCEQNLNHDAMYWYRQDPGQGLRLIYYSQIVNDFQKGDIAEGYSVSREKKESFPLTVTSAQKNPTAFYLCASSPTGRGADTQYFGPGTRLTVL.

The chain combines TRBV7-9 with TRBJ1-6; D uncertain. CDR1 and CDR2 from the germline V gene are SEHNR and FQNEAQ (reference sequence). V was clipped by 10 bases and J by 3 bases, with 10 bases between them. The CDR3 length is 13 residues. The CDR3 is CATRLFYNSPLHF. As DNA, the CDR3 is TGTGCCACCCGACTCTTCTATAATTCACCCCTCCACTTT.

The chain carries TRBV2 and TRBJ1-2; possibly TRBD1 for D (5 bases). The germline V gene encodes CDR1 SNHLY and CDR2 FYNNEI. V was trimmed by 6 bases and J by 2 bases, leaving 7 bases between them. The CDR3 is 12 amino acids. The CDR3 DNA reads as TGTGCCAGCAGGGGGCGCAACTATGGCTACACCTTC. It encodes CASRGRNYGYTF.

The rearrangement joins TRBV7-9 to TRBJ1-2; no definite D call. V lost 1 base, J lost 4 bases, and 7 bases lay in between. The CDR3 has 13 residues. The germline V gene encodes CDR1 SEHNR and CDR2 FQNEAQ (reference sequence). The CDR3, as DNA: TGTGCCAGCAGCTTAGACAGCTCCTATGGCTACACCTTC. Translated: CASSLDSSYGYTF. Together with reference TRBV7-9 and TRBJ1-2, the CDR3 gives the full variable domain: DTGVSQNPRHKITKRGQNVTFRCDPISEHNRLYWYRQTLGQGPEFLTYFQNEAQLEKSRLLSDRFSAERPKGSFSTLEIQRTEQGDSAMYLCASSLDSSYGYTFGSGTRLTVV.